The text below deals with one TCR beta chain. Its matching antigen is unknown. Repertoires were generated with immunoSEQ multiplex PCR, while TCRdb's copy carries only in-frame clones and drops some. The table includes over 65,000 clones, 75% to 95% detected once. This entry comes from a study of graft-versus-host responses after intestinal transplantation. The sequence was obtained from a human donor who received an intestinal transplant. This sample comprised unstimulated CD4+ T cells sorted from spleen or lymph node cells, obtained before intestinal transplant.

This CDR3 reads CASSYSGQGAYEQYF. The CDR3 DNA reads TGTGCCAGCAGTTACTCGGGACAGGGGGCCTACGAGCAGTACTTC. V and J are TRBV6-6 and TRBJ2-7; 11 positions agree with TRBD1. After removal of 0 bases from V and 2 bases from J, the junction contained 0 bases not matched to a gene. In germline, CDR1 is MNHNY, CDR2 SVGAGI (reference sequence). This CDR3 has 15 amino acids.